This passage covers 28 T cell receptor beta chains from one sample sequenced in a study of blood T cell repertoires in COVID-19. Using immunoSEQ multiplex PCR, the repertoire was profiled, and TCRdb retains in-frame clones only, with some absent. This table has roughly 210,000 clones, roughly nine tenths appearing once. The specimen was peripheral blood. The receptors shown here come from a man aged 65-85 years with acute or convalescent COVID-19.

CDR3 sequence (DNA): TGCAGCGTTTTCTATATGAAGACCCAGTACTTC. Its translation: CSVFYMKTQYF. This chain connects TRBV29-1 to TRBJ2-5; D is undetermined. Looked up from germline, CDR1 is SQVTM and CDR2 is ANQGSEA. Trimming cost V 5 bases and J 6 bases, with 10 bases left between them. This CDR3 is 11 amino acids long.

The gene calls are TRBV7-8 and TRBJ2-6, with 8 bases aligning to TRBD1. The CDR3 has 15 residues. Germline CDR1 SGHVS, CDR2 FQNEAQ. V gave up 5 bases and J gave up 6 bases; unmatched junction bases: 6. In DNA, the CDR3 is TGTGCCAGCAGCCTCCGACAGGGGATGGCCAACGTCCTGACTTTC. It is translated as CASSLRQGMANVLTF.

The chain employs TRBV28 and TRBJ1-5; a weak D match, TRBD1 (5 bases). This CDR3 is 12 amino acids long. The germline V gene has CDR1 MDHEN and CDR2 SYDVKM. Trimming shortened V by 7 bases and J by 5 bases, and 9 bases separated the two germline ends. The CDR3 DNA reads TGTGCCAGCAACTGGGGCGATCAGCCCCAGCATTTT. Its translation is CASNWGDQPQHF.

The CDR3 DNA reads as TGTGCCAGTGGCTACGGAGCCTTAGATACGCAGTATTTT. Translating it yields CASGYGALDTQYF. J is TRBJ2-3 and V is TRBV19; no definite D call. V was cut by 8 bases and J by 5 bases, with 14 bases left in between. Germline V gene data show CDR1 as LNHDA and CDR2 as SQIVND (reference sequence). The CDR3 has 13 amino acids.

Concerning this clone: Germline and junction disagree at one end, which may indicate a read error. The V call is TRBV3-1 (or the pseudogene TRBV3-2), the J call TRBJ2-3, with D possibly TRBD2 on 6 matching bases. The CDR3 contains 12 residues. CDR1 LGHDT and CDR2 YNNKEL come from the germline V gene (reference sequence). The CDR3 sequence: CASSQGAGPFLW. CDR3 bases: TGTGCCAGCAGCCAAGGGGCGGGACCCTTCCTTTGG.

J is TRBJ1-2 and V is TRBV19, with D tentatively TRBD1 (5 bases). CDR3 length: 11 residues. The germline V gene has CDR1 LNHDA and CDR2 SQIVND (reference sequence). The CDR3 sequence: CRRAGAYGYTF. DNA for the CDR3: TGTCGGAGGGCTGGGGCCTATGGCTACACCTTC.

V is TRBV5-6 and J is TRBJ2-7; TRBD2 agrees at 7 bases. This CDR3 is 16 amino acids long. CDR1 SGHDT and CDR2 YYEEEE come from the germline V gene. The V segment lost 0 bases and the J segment 1 base; nucleotides outside the gene matches: 7. CDR3 region: CASSLVGSGLSYEQYF. DNA for the CDR3: TGTGCCAGCAGCTTGGTTGGTAGCGGGCTGTCCTACGAGCAGTACTTC. The full variable domain, with the rest looked up from reference TRBV5-6 and TRBJ2-7, is DAGVTQSPTHLIKTRGQQVTLRCSPKSGHDTVSWYQQALGQGPQFIFQYYEEEERQRGNFPDRFSGHQFPNYSSELNVNALLLGDSALYLCASSLVGSGLSYEQYFGPGTRLTVT.

For this clone: This same CDR3 is encoded by further DNA sequences in the sample. The gene calls are TRBV30 and TRBJ2-7; maybe TRBD1 (6 bases). V lost 0 bases and J lost 0, with 9 bases in between. The CDR3 length is 14 residues. Looked up from germline, CDR1 is GTSNPN and CDR2 is SVGIG (reference sequence). CDR3 residues: CAWSVGGSSYEQYF. As DNA, the CDR3 is TGTGCCTGGAGTGTTGGGGGCTCCTCCTACGAGCAGTACTTC.

The rearrangement links TRBV5-6 to TRBJ1-6; 7 nucleotides agree with TRBD1. After removal of 0 bases from V and 3 bases from J, the junction contained 6 bases not matched to a gene. CDR1 is SGHDT, CDR2 YYEEEE, per germline. CDR3 size: 17 residues. CDR3 amino acids: CASSLAGTDLYNSPLHF. In nucleotides, the CDR3 is TGTGCCAGCAGCTTGGCCGGGACAGATCTCTATAATTCACCCCTCCACTTT.

The chain carries TRBV25-1 and TRBJ2-2, with D hard to call. The ends were cut back, 7 bases at V and 2 bases at J, with 14 bases in the middle. Looked up from germline, CDR1 is MGHDK and CDR2 is SYGVNS. The CDR3 totals 15 residues. CDR3 DNA: TGTGCCAGCACCTCAACCCGCACAAACACCGGGGAGCTGTTTTTT. This gives the protein CASTSTRTNTGELFF.

The chain combines TRBV5-4 with TRBJ1-1; D uncertain. CDR1 and CDR2 from the germline V gene are SGHNT and YYREEE (reference sequence). The CDR3 consists of 13 residues. Trimming took 4 bases from V and 3 from J, leaving 10 bases between them. The CDR3 here is CASSLPRDTEAFF. CDR3 DNA sequence: TGTGCCAGCAGCCTGCCTCGAGACACTGAAGCTTTCTTT.

The chain joins TRBV24-1 to TRBJ2-1, with no clear D. The CDR3 covers 16 residues. Trimming pared 5 bases from V and 5 bases from J, leaving 18 bases between. The germline CDR1 and CDR2 sequences are KGHDR and SFDVKD. The CDR3 reads CATSGAGQIIDNEQFF. CDR3 nucleotides: TGTGCCACCAGTGGCGCAGGCCAAATAATCGACAATGAGCAGTTCTTC.

This rearrangement joins TRBV6-1 to TRBJ2-7; D remains unclear. Trimming shortened V by 2 bases and J by 7 bases, and 6 bases separated the two germline ends. Germline assignment: CDR1 MNHNS and CDR2 SASEGT. The length of the CDR3 is 11 residues. The DNA of the CDR3 is TGTGCCAGCAGTGAAACTCGGGAGCAGTACTTC. Its protein product is CASSETREQYF.

This clone was counted a single time. This sample includes further DNA sequences coding for the same CDR3. The genes are TRBV5-4 and TRBJ2-2; D remains unclear. Looked up from germline, CDR1 is SGHNT and CDR2 is YYREEE (reference sequence). V gave up 4 bases and J gave up 4 bases, with 8 bases separating them. The CDR3 loop spans 13 amino acids. Here the CDR3 DNA reads TGTGCCAGCAGCCTCGACTCCACCGGGGAGCTGTTTTTT. It is translated as CASSLDSTGELFF.

The V and J genes are TRBV30 and TRBJ2-3, with D perhaps matching TRBD2 (5 bases). This CDR3 is 14 amino acids long. The V and J ends lost 0 bases and 0 bases respectively, with 7 bases between them. The germline gives CDR1 GTSNPN, CDR2 SVGIG (reference sequence). CDR3 sequence reads: CAWSVIASTDTQYF. DNA for the CDR3: TGTGCCTGGAGTGTAATAGCGAGCACAGATACGCAGTATTTT.

J is TRBJ1-6 and V is TRBV10-3, with 9 positions matching TRBD1. CDR1 is ENHRY and CDR2 is SYGVKD in the germline V gene. J lost 8 bases, V lost 0 bases, and 2 bases had no gene match. The CDR3 has 15 residues. Here the CDR3 reads CAISESGTGYSPLHF. Written as DNA, the CDR3 is TGTGCCATCAGTGAGTCGGGGACAGGGTATTCACCCCTCCACTTT.

This clone occurred a few times. The chain combines TRBV21-1 with TRBJ2-1; the table gives TRBD1 as D, unverified against the DNA. TRBV21-1 is a listed pseudogene. This CDR3 contains 15 residues. The CDR3 bases are TGTGCCAGCAGCAAAGAGCAGGGTAGAGACAATGAGCAGTTCTTC. It yields the protein CASSKEQGRDNEQFF.

The chain uses TRBV6-2 or TRBV6-3 and TRBJ2-2, with 9 bases fitting TRBD2. Germline CDR1 is MNHEY and CDR2 is SVGEGT. The CDR3 length is 16 residues. J lost 5 bases, V lost 2 bases, and 6 bases had no gene match. DNA of the CDR3: TGTGCCAGCAGTTACAAAGGGACTAGCAATACCGGGGAGCTGTTTTTT. Translation gives CASSYKGTSNTGELFF.

The chain joins TRBV14 to TRBJ1-2, with 8 bases identical to TRBD1. Unmatched junction bases numbered 5, after V lost 4 bases and J lost 4 bases. Looked up from germline, CDR1 is SGHDN and CDR2 is FVKESK. This CDR3 comprises 14 residues. Here the CDR3 reads CASSPGQGRYGYTF. The CDR3 DNA reads TGTGCCAGCAGCCCCGGACAGGGTCGCTATGGCTACACCTTC.

The CDR3 DNA reads as TGTGCCAGCAGTAACAAGGGGGCGGGGACCGGGGAGCTGTTTTTT. Translating gives CASSNKGAGTGELFF. The chain has TRBV27 and TRBJ2-2, with D maybe TRBD1 (7 bases). The CDR3 has 15 residues. Germline CDR1 reads MNHEY; CDR2 reads SMNVEV (reference sequence). Trimming left V 5 bases short and J 5 bases short, with 15 bases between.

V usage is TRBV5-1 and J usage is TRBJ2-3, with no clear D. Trimming stripped 4 bases from V and 3 bases from J, with 9 bases between. This CDR3 contains 13 residues. Germline V CDR1 and CDR2: SGHRS, YFSETQ. The CDR3 region has the DNA TGCGCCAGCAGCCCGGAGCCAACAGATACGCAGTATTTT. Its translation is CASSPEPTDTQYF.

The genes are TRBV28 and TRBJ2-7, with 9 bases aligning to TRBD1. The V gene's germline CDR1 is MDHEN and CDR2 SYDVKM. V was pared by 9 bases and J by 5 bases, with 8 bases of the junction left unmatched. The CDR3 is 13 amino acids. The CDR3 coding sequence is TGTGCCAGTTCCGGGACAGGGTTACACGAGCAGTACTTC. Its translation is CASSGTGLHEQYF.

This clone was seen more than once but under ten times. This chain joins TRBV5-6 and TRBJ2-7; D unclear. The length of the CDR3 is 14 residues. Germline V gene lookup returns CDR1 SGHDT and CDR2 YYEEEE. The germline V and J ends were trimmed by 0 bases and 0 bases, with 7 bases remaining between them. In nucleotides, the CDR3 is TGTGCCAGCAGCTTGGGAAGTAGCTCCTACGAGCAGTACTTC. It encodes CASSLGSSSYEQYF.

The genes are TRBV20-1 and TRBJ1-5; 7 bases align to TRBD1. V was clipped by 3 bases and J by 4 bases; unmatched bases: 9. CDR3 length equals 15 residues. Germline loops: CDR1 DFQATT, CDR2 SNEGSKA (reference sequence). The DNA of the CDR3 is TGCAGTGCTAGTGTCCAGGGGGGCCGTAATCAGCCCCAGCATTTT. Residues: CSASVQGGRNQPQHF.

The chain uses TRBV12-3 or TRBV12-4 and TRBJ1-2; no definite D call. Trimming shortened V by 7 bases and J by 5 bases, and 8 bases separated the two germline ends. The CDR3 totals 11 residues. The DNA for the CDR3 is TGTGCCAGCACTACCGGGTATGGCTACACCTTC. It translates to CASTTGYGYTF.

The chain uses TRBV19 and TRBJ1-2, with D perhaps matching TRBD1 (6 bases). The V gene's germline CDR1 is LNHDA and CDR2 SQIVND (reference sequence). Trimming took off 7 bases at V and 6 bases at J, with 12 bases between the two ends. The CDR3 has 12 residues. The CDR3 reads CASNQGPNGYTF. In DNA, the CDR3 is TGTGCCAGTAATCAGGGGCCAAATGGCTACACCTTC.

Here the CDR3 reads CASSTPEGNEQFF. CDR3 coding DNA: TGCGCCAGCAGCACCCCGGAGGGCAATGAGCAGTTCTTC. The rearrangement uses TRBV5-1 and TRBJ2-1; D is perhaps TRBD2 (6 bases). V lost 4 bases and J lost 6, with 11 bases in between. The germline CDR1 and CDR2 sequences are SGHRS and YFSETQ. The CDR3 loop spans 13 amino acids. Full variable domain (outside the CDR3, taken from reference TRBV5-1 and TRBJ2-1): KAGVTQTPRYLIKTRGQQVTLSCSPISGHRSVSWYQQTPGQGLQFLFEYFSETQRNKGNFPGRFSGRQFSNSRSEMNVSTLELGDSALYLCASSTPEGNEQFFGPGTRLTVL.

The chain combines TRBV9 with TRBJ1-3; D is perhaps TRBD1 (5 bases). The CDR3 contains 17 residues. V lost 3 bases, J lost 2 bases, and 18 bases lay in between. Germline V CDR1 and CDR2: SGDLS, YYNGEE. The CDR3 DNA reads as TGTGCCAGCAGCGACAGTCCCTTAGGGGCAACTGGAAACACCATATATTTT. It translates to CASSDSPLGATGNTIYF.